The text below deals with one T cell receptor (beta chain). The data were taken from a study of blood T cell repertoires in COVID-19. Overall study context: From T cells, B-cell-depleted T cells, or PBMCs came the material, which was cDNA or gDNA.

Original processing notes: Reference gene primers were amplified, and this amplification served to estimate nucleated cell counts. TCRdb's table, derived via immunoSEQ multiplex PCR, lists solely in-frame clones and lacks some. The DNA was the basis for D and trimming; V, J and clone size are from that table. The sample holds 180,000 or so clones, approximately 81% seen once. Trimming took 5 bases from V and 5 from J; bases not matched to a gene: 8. The CDR3 spans 15 residues. The germline V gene encodes CDR1 PRHDT and CDR2 FYEKMQ (reference sequence). Seattle enrolled patients during active infection and tracked them longitudinally.

The specimen was peripheral blood. This receptor was obtained from a person between 65 and 79 years old with COVID-19, enrolled during active disease. The chain is built from TRBV13 and TRBJ2-5; 10 nucleotides agree with TRBD1. CDR3 sequence (DNA): TGTGCCAGCAGCAGTCGGACAGGGGGGCGGGAGACCCAGTACTTC. This sequence encodes CASSSRTGGRETQYF.